A selection of T cell receptor beta chains follows, all from one sample in a study of blood T cell repertoires in COVID-19. Using immunoSEQ multiplex PCR, the repertoire was profiled, and TCRdb retains in-frame clones only, with some absent. The sample consists of about 75,000 clones, about 74% of them appearing once. The source material was peripheral blood. The source is a human donor with acute or convalescent COVID-19. The donor label of this sample is uncertain. The CDR3 runs from the conserved cysteine through the conserved F or W. D genes are given only for firm matches. Clone sizes are given selectively: once, few, many, or a class where the clone is expanded.

>TRBV19|TRBD1|TRBJ1-1|NA
TGTGCCAGTAACCACAGGGGGCCTAACACTGAAGCTTTCTTT
CASNHRGPNTEAFF
>TRBV6-5|NA|TRBJ2-7|NA
TGTGCCAGCGGAATAGGCTACAGGCGCGAGCAGTACTTC
CASGIGYRREQYF
>TRBV7-2|TRBD1|TRBJ1-5|once
TGTGCCAGCAGCTTAGAGGGGACAGGGGATCAGCCCCAGCATTTT
CASSLEGTGDQPQHF
>TRBV7-8|NA|TRBJ2-1|NA
TGTGCCAGCAGCTTAGACAGAACCGATGAGCAGTTCTTC
CASSLDRTDEQFF
>TRBV6-2/TRBV6-3|NA|TRBJ2-7|once
TGTGCCAGCAGTTATACTTCAATAAGAGGGCACGAGCAGTACTTC
CASSYTSIRGHEQYF
>TRBV6-4|TRBD2|TRBJ2-5|once
TGTGCCAGCAGTGACTCCTTAGCGGGGACCCAGTACTTC
CASSDSLAGTQYF
>TRBV28|NA|TRBJ2-5|NA
TGTGCCAGCAGCCACCCAAGGGGGACGGAGACCCAGTACTTC
CASSHPRGTETQYF
>TRBV6-1|NA|TRBJ1-1|NA
TGTGCCAGCAGTGAGGTCAGGTTTGAAGCTTTCTTT
CASSEVRFEAFF
>TRBV14|NA|TRBJ2-1|NA
TGTGCCAGCAGCCAAGGACTAGGGAGATACAATGAGCAGTTCTTC
CASSQGLGRYNEQFF
>TRBV24-1|NA|TRBJ1-2|NA
TGTGCCACCAGTGACCCAACGTTGGGGGGGTCCTATGGCTACACCTTC
CATSDPTLGGSYGYTF
>TRBV14|NA|TRBJ1-4|NA
TGTGCCAGCAGCCAAGACAGGGCACAGGGAACCGGGGAAAAACTGTTTTTT
CASSQDRAQGTGEKLFF
>TRBV27|TRBD2|TRBJ2-1|NA
TGTGCCAGCAGTCCGCGGACTAGCGGGGTTACCTACAATGAGCAGTTCTTC
CASSPRTSGVTYNEQFF
>TRBV7-6|TRBD1|TRBJ2-3|NA
TGTGCCAGCAGCCGCGGACAGGGGACAGATACGCAGTATTTT
CASSRGQGTDTQYF
>TRBV28|NA|TRBJ1-3|NA
TGTGCCACCGCAACGGGGGGGGCAGGAGGAAACACCATATATTTT
CATATGGAGGNTIYF
>TRBV5-1|TRBD2|TRBJ2-1|NA
TGCGCCAGCAGCCCCCAAGCGGGGGCCACCTACAATGAGCAGTTCTTC
CASSPQAGATYNEQFF
>TRBV5-1|NA|TRBJ1-6|NA
TGCGCCAGCAGCTTGTCTTGGGACAACTATTCACCCCTCCACTTT
CASSLSWDNYSPLHF
>TRBV18|TRBD1|TRBJ1-2|NA
TGTGCCAGCTCACAACAGGGGAGCTATGGCTACACCTTC
CASSQQGSYGYTF
>TRBV10-1|NA|TRBJ1-5|NA
TGCGCCAGCAGTGAATCGGGGGGCAATCAGCCCCAGCATTTT
CASSESGGNQPQHF
>TRBV6-5|TRBD1|TRBJ2-2|NA
TGTGCCAGCAGGAGGAGCGGGACAGGGTTCGGGGAGCTGTTTTTT
CASRRSGTGFGELFF
>TRBV5-1|NA|TRBJ2-7|NA
TGCGCCAGCAGCTTGTACTCGGGAGTGGTTGGATCCTACGAGCAGTACTTC
CASSLYSGVVGSYEQYF
>TRBV7-7|NA|TRBJ2-3|NA
TGTGCTAGCAGCTTAGGGGGGGGCAGGGATACGCAGTATTTT
CASSLGGGRDTQYF
>TRBV7-3|TRBD2|TRBJ2-3|NA
TGTGCCAGCAGCTTAGACTCCCTCCAGCGGGGCGCAGATACGCAGTATTTT
CASSLDSLQRGADTQYF
>TRBV7-8|TRBD1|TRBJ1-4|few
TGTGCCAGCAGCTTAGCGGGGACAGGGTTTGAAAAACTGTTTTTT
CASSLAGTGFEKLFF
>TRBV6-1|NA|TRBJ2-3|NA
TGTGCCAGCAGTGAAGTATTTCGCACAGATACGCAGTATTTT
CASSEVFRTDTQYF
>TRBV7-8|NA|TRBJ1-1|NA
TGTGCCAGCAGCGTACGGAGGGTGGGTGAAGCTTTCTTT
CASSVRRVGEAFF
>TRBV5-1|NA|TRBJ1-2|NA
TGCGCCAGCAGCTTGGACAGGGACTATGGCTACACCTTC
CASSLDRDYGYTF
>TRBV30|NA|TRBJ1-1|NA
TGTGCCTGGAGTCGTGGGCACGAAAACACTGAAGCTTTCTTT
CAWSRGHENTEAFF
>TRBV4-1|NA|TRBJ2-5|NA
TGCGCCAGCAGTCCCACTGACAGGAAAGAGACCCAGTACTTC
CASSPTDRKETQYF
>TRBV5-1|NA|TRBJ1-1|NA
TGCGCCAGCAGCTTGTGGGGAGTGAACACTGAAGCTTTCTTT
CASSLWGVNTEAFF
>TRBV7-9|TRBD2|TRBJ2-1|few
TGTGCCAGCAGCTATCTAGCGGGCTATGACAATGAGCAGTTCTTC
CASSYLAGYDNEQFF
>TRBV19|TRBD2|TRBJ2-1|NA
TGTGCCAGTAGTATAGGAATAGCGGGGGGTAATGAGCAGTTCTTC
CASSIGIAGGNEQFF
>TRBV7-9|NA|TRBJ2-1|NA
TGTGCCAGCAGCTTAAGTGTGACAGGTGGGAGTGAGCAGCTCTTC
CASSLSVTGGSEQLF